The sequence of this T cell receptor (beta chain) was determined in a study of blood T cell repertoires in COVID-19. Overall study: Material from acute and convalescent COVID-19 was sourced from the United States, Italy and Spain. The analysed material was cDNA or gDNA that came from T cells, B-cell-depleted T cells, or PBMCs.

In the original analysis: The authors estimated nucleated cell counts from reference gene primer amplification. The table came from immunoSEQ multiplex PCR; TCRdb's copy has only in-frame clones and leaves some out. From that table come the V and J calls and clone size; the DNA was used to work out D and trimming. Of some 150,000 clones detected, 75% to 85% appear once; the ten largest clones hold about 3.2%. Germline assignment: CDR1 SGHRS and CDR2 YFSETQ. With 1 base clipped from V and 8 bases from J, the junction kept 4 bases outside the gene matches. The CDR3 runs 14 residues. The specimen was peripheral blood. The TCR sequence derives from a man over 45 with acute or convalescent COVID-19. V and J are TRBV5-1 and TRBJ1-4, with TRBD1 identical over 8 bases. CDR3 DNA: TGCGCCAGCAGCTTGTGGCAGGGGGCCGAAAAACTGTTTTTT. As protein: CASSLWQGAEKLFF.